The sequence of this T cell receptor beta chain was determined in a study of CD4 T cells in relation to SARS-CoV-2 and coronaviruses. The CDR3 is 15 amino acids. The junction had 8 bases not matched to a gene; V was cut back by 3 bases and J by 3 bases. Germline loops: CDR1 SGHNT, CDR2 YYREEE (reference sequence). Method: immunoSEQ multiplex PCR; TCRdb's copy keeps in-frame clones and lacks some. This table has about 60,000 clones, around 90% appearing once. The sample taken for sequencing was naive CD4+ T cells from PBMCs. As to subset: naive CD4+ T cells isolated by negative enrichment. The source of this sequence is an adult with COVID-19. The J gene is TRBJ1-1, the V gene TRBV5-4; 7 positions match TRBD1. CDR3 nucleotides: TGTGCCAGCAGCTCAGAGACAGGGTTCCACACTGAAGCTTTCTTT. Amino acid sequence: CASSSETGFHTEAFF.